A single sample gave rise to the 27 T cell receptor beta chains below, sequenced in a study of blood T cell repertoires in COVID-19. Profiling relied on immunoSEQ multiplex PCR, and the TCRdb table lists in-frame clones only, not all of them. Of roughly 400,000 clones listed, 80% to 90% are singletons. The sample consisted of PBMCs or T cells enriched from blood (not recorded which). The receptors derive from a woman in her forties or fifties who had recovered from COVID-19.

V usage is TRBV18 and J usage is TRBJ1-5; D uncertain. Germline assignment: CDR1 KGHSH and CDR2 LQKENI. The CDR3 contains 12 residues. V shed 1 base and J shed 6 bases, with 4 bases lying between them. CDR3 bases: TGTGCCAGCTCACCACGAGGTCAGCCCCAGCATTTT. This sequence encodes CASSPRGQPQHF.

This clone was seen a few times. This chain links TRBV5-4 with TRBJ2-7, with 9 bases fitting TRBD2. The J segment lost 3 bases and the V segment lost 4 bases, leaving 8 bases of the junction unmatched. The CDR3 consists of 15 residues. Germline V gene sequence: CDR1 SGHNT, CDR2 YYREEE (reference sequence). The CDR3 DNA reads TGTGCCAGCAGCACGACGACTAGCGGAAGCTACGAGCAGTACTTC. This encodes CASSTTTSGSYEQYF.

This chain connects TRBV21-1 to TRBJ2-6; no check of the table's D call, TRBD1, against the DNA was made. TRBV21-1 is assigned pseudogene status. The CDR3 covers 20 residues. The CDR3 spells CASSKGPGTGGLSGANVLTF. The CDR3 DNA reads as TGTGCCAGCAGCAAAGGACCCGGGACAGGCGGCCTCTCTGGGGCCAACGTCCTGACTTTC.

This chain uses TRBV18 with TRBJ2-1; 9 nucleotides align to TRBD1. CDR3 size: 16 residues. Germline-derived CDR1 and CDR2 are KGHSH and LQKENI. V shed 5 bases, J shed 2 bases, and the junction held 7 bases outside the gene matches. CDR3 amino acids: CASSSPGTGPYNEQFF. The CDR3 DNA is TGTGCCAGCTCATCGCCGGGGACAGGGCCCTACAATGAGCAGTTCTTC.

This chain connects TRBV5-1 to TRBJ2-5, with 10 nucleotides matching TRBD2. There are 18 residues in the CDR3. The germline gives CDR1 SGHRS, CDR2 YFSETQ. Germline trimming cut 5 bases from V and 5 bases from J; bases unmatched to any gene: 18. In nucleotides, the CDR3 is TGCGCCAGCAGTTTAGGACTAGCGGCAAACTTGAGGGTGGAGACCCAGTACTTC. Translation gives CASSLGLAANLRVETQYF.

CDR3 residues: CASSLYTVPNYGYTF. In DNA, the CDR3 is TGTGCCAGCAGCTTATATACAGTTCCTAACTATGGCTACACCTTC. V gene TRBV7-8 combines with J gene TRBJ1-2, with no clear D. Germline V lookup: CDR1 SGHVS, CDR2 FQNEAQ. This CDR3 is 15 amino acids long. Deletions cut 2 bases from V and 0 bases from J, with 10 bases between.

The rearrangement uses TRBV19 and TRBJ1-1; 8 nucleotides agree with TRBD1. This CDR3 contains 18 residues. The V gene's germline CDR1 is LNHDA and CDR2 SQIVND (reference sequence). Unmatched junction bases numbered 15, after V lost 5 bases and J lost 1 base. Written as DNA, the CDR3 is TGTGCCAGTAGTCTGGGACAGGCTATGAGACGGGGGAACACTGAAGCTTTCTTT. It encodes CASSLGQAMRRGNTEAFF.

This clone came up once. V usage is TRBV5-1 and J usage is TRBJ1-3; TRBD1 aligns across 10 bases. The trim removed 6 bases at V and 0 bases at J, leaving 6 bases unmatched. The CDR3 spans 16 residues. CDR1 and CDR2 (germline): SGHRS, YFSETQ. As DNA, the CDR3 is TGCGCCAGCACACCGGACAGGGGGAACTCTGGAAACACCATATATTTT. Its translation: CASTPDRGNSGNTIYF.

The J gene is TRBJ2-1, the V gene TRBV4-3; D remains unclear. This CDR3 region has 15 residues. Trimming stripped 3 bases from V and 4 bases from J, with 13 bases between. The germline V gene encodes CDR1 LGHNA and CDR2 YSLEER. DNA of the CDR3: TGCGCCAGCAGCCACGCCGTTCCGCTATACAATGAGCAGTTCTTC. Protein product: CASSHAVPLYNEQFF.

The chain employs TRBV2 and TRBJ1-3; no definite D call. The CDR3 is 14 amino acids. Germline V gives CDR1 SNHLY, CDR2 FYNNEI. The V and J ends lost 4 bases and 2 bases respectively, with 9 bases between them. The CDR3 DNA is TGTGCCAGCAGTGCTCAAACTGCTGGAAACACCATATATTTT. It specifies CASSAQTAGNTIYF.

The chain uses TRBV4-3 and TRBJ2-7; TRBD2 aligns across 12 bases. The CDR3 runs to 16 residues. V was pared by 3 bases and J by 2 bases, with 5 bases of the junction left unmatched. Per the germline V gene, CDR1 is LGHNA and CDR2 is YSLEER. CDR3 nucleotides: TGCGCCAGCAGCCAGGGGACTAGCGGGTATACCTACGAGCAGTACTTC. It specifies CASSQGTSGYTYEQYF.

The chain is built from TRBV29-1 and TRBJ2-7, with 11 positions matching TRBD2. CDR3 size: 18 residues. Unmatched junction bases numbered 13, after V lost 1 base and J lost 2 bases. Germline assignment: CDR1 SQVTM and CDR2 ANQGSEA. The CDR3 coding sequence is TGCAGCGTTGAAGGATCTTTAGGGACTAGCGGTCTCCCCTACGAGCAGTACTTC. As protein: CSVEGSLGTSGLPYEQYF.

The CDR3 DNA reads as TGTGCCAGCAGCCAAGAAAACAGGGGACCTAACTATGGCTACACCTTC. Translation: CASSQENRGPNYGYTF. The chain uses TRBV4-2 and TRBJ1-2; 7 positions agree with TRBD1. The CDR3 extends over 16 amino acids. The V and J ends lost 0 bases and 0 bases, in that order; junction bases with no gene match: 4. Germline lookup yields CDR1 LGHNA and CDR2 YNFKEQ.

The J gene is TRBJ1-1, the V gene TRBV7-2; 7 bases map to TRBD1. V was clipped by 0 bases and J by 6 bases; unmatched bases: 10. CDR1 is SGHTA, CDR2 FQGNSA, per germline. The CDR3 loop spans 16 amino acids. Here the CDR3 reads CASSLARSDRAAEAFF. DNA of the CDR3: TGTGCCAGCAGCTTAGCCCGAAGTGACAGGGCCGCTGAAGCTTTCTTT.

The chain carries TRBV9 and TRBJ1-2, with D maybe TRBD1 (5 bases). Trimming left V 4 bases short and J 7 bases short, with 14 bases between. Germline V gene lookup returns CDR1 SGDLS and CDR2 YYNGEE. This CDR3 has 13 residues. The CDR3 loop is CASSPKGLTGYTF. The CDR3 bases are TGTGCCAGCAGCCCCAAGGGGCTGACTGGCTACACCTTC.

The genes are TRBV5-1 and TRBJ2-3; the D is unclear. Trimming shortened V by 5 bases and J by 0 bases, and 22 bases separated the two germline ends. The germline V gene encodes CDR1 SGHRS and CDR2 YFSETQ. This CDR3 is 18 amino acids long. CDR3: CASRIRRSVLPSTDTQYF. The CDR3 DNA sequence: TGCGCCAGCAGGATACGGAGATCCGTCCTCCCTAGCACAGATACGCAGTATTTT.

V gene TRBV11-1 combines with J gene TRBJ2-5, with D possibly TRBD2 on 7 matching bases. The ends were cut back, 6 bases at V and 3 bases at J, with 14 bases in the middle. From germline, CDR1 is SGHAT and CDR2 FQDESV (reference sequence). The CDR3 contains 14 residues. CDR3 in amino acids: CASRLGGGEETQYF. DNA for the CDR3: TGTGCCAGCAGACTAGGAGGGGGGGAAGAGACCCAGTACTTC.

V usage is TRBV5-1 and J usage is TRBJ2-3, with D possibly matching TRBD1 (5 bases). V lost 0 bases to trimming and J lost 4 bases, with 15 bases between them. CDR1 is SGHRS, CDR2 YFSETQ, per germline. The CDR3 spans 16 residues. CDR3 DNA sequence: TGCGCCAGCAGCTTGGGACAGCAACCCCGGGCAGATACGCAGTATTTT. Translating it yields CASSLGQQPRADTQYF. Variable domain in full (rest from reference TRBV5-1 and TRBJ2-3): KAGVTQTPRYLIKTRGQQVTLSCSPISGHRSVSWYQQTPGQGLQFLFEYFSETQRNKGNFPGRFSGRQFSNSRSEMNVSTLELGDSALYLCASSLGQQPRADTQYFGPGTRLTVL.

The count of this clone is one. The V call is TRBV7-9, the J call TRBJ1-1; 7 bases are a match to TRBD1. This CDR3 region has 12 residues. The V gene end was trimmed by 3 bases and the J gene end by 7 bases; junction bases not matched to a gene: 2. Germline loops: CDR1 SEHNR, CDR2 FQNEAQ (reference sequence). The CDR3 is CASSFDRDEAFF. CDR3 sequence (DNA): TGTGCCAGCAGCTTTGACAGGGATGAAGCTTTCTTT.

This clone was counted a single time. The DNA of the CDR3 is TGCGCCAGCAGCCAATTAACAGGGGTCGAGCAGTACTTC. Amino acid sequence: CASSQLTGVEQYF. V gene TRBV4-3 combines with J gene TRBJ2-7; TRBD1 matches at 7 bases. The CDR3 consists of 13 residues. Germline V gene lookup returns CDR1 LGHNA and CDR2 YSLEER. With 2 bases clipped from V and 6 bases from J, the junction kept 4 bases outside the gene matches.

This sequence joins TRBV19 and TRBJ2-1; 7 bases agree with TRBD2. The trim removed 2 bases at V and 10 bases at J, leaving 5 bases unmatched. The germline V gene encodes CDR1 LNHDA and CDR2 SQIVND (reference sequence). The CDR3 totals 13 residues. CDR3 sequence: CASSILGLPEQFF. CDR3 sequence (DNA): TGTGCCAGTAGTATATTGGGACTACCAGAGCAGTTCTTC. The entire variable domain, with the rest obtained from reference TRBV19 and TRBJ2-1, is as follows: DGGITQSPKYLFRKEGQNVTLSCEQNLNHDAMYWYRQDPGQGLRLIYYSQIVNDFQKGDIAEGYSVSREKKESFPLTVTSAQKNPTAFYLCASSILGLPEQFFGPGTRLTVL.

This chain joins TRBV18 and TRBJ2-7, with a tentative D call TRBD2 (7 bases). CDR1 and CDR2 from the germline V gene are KGHSH and LQKENI. This CDR3 region has 14 residues. With 6 bases removed from V and 6 bases from J, the gap between germline ends came to 18 bases. CDR3: CASSPTGGVGEQYF. The CDR3 DNA reads as TGTGCCAGCTCGCCTACGGGGGGCGTAGGCGAGCAGTACTTC.

The chain is built from TRBV25-1 and TRBJ1-6; D is unresolved. Trimming stripped 3 bases from V and 7 bases from J, with 4 bases between. The CDR3 covers 12 residues. The V gene's germline CDR1 is MGHDK and CDR2 SYGVNS. CDR3 protein: CASSDENSPLHF. The DNA for the CDR3 is TGTGCCAGCAGTGACGAGAATTCACCCCTCCACTTT.

This clone appeared a few times. The chain combines TRBV3-1 (or the pseudogene TRBV3-2) with TRBJ2-2, with D maybe TRBD1 (5 bases). CDR1 and CDR2 (germline): LGHDT, YNNKEL (reference sequence). V dropped 0 bases and J dropped 8 bases, with 10 bases sitting between them. The CDR3 consists of 14 residues. CDR3 loop: CASSQDLGLGELFF. In DNA, the CDR3 is TGTGCCAGCAGCCAAGATTTGGGGCTGGGGGAGCTGTTTTTT.

This chain joins TRBV7-9 and TRBJ1-2; D might be TRBD1 (5 bases). The germline CDR1 and CDR2 sequences are SEHNR and FQNEAQ (reference sequence). Trimming stripped 4 bases from V and 3 bases from J, with 12 bases between. The CDR3 has 14 residues. This CDR3 is CASSSPGVDYGYTF. The CDR3 DNA follows: TGTGCCAGCAGCTCCCCGGGGGTTGACTATGGCTACACCTTC.

This rearrangement joins TRBV7-8 to TRBJ2-1; the match to TRBD2 covers 11 bases. Unmatched junction bases numbered 2, after V lost 3 bases and J lost 7 bases. CDR1 SGHVS and CDR2 FQNEAQ come from the germline V gene. The CDR3 consists of 14 residues. CDR3 region: CASSFSGGANEQFF. The CDR3 bases are TGTGCCAGCAGCTTTAGCGGGGGGGCGAATGAGCAGTTCTTC.

V and J are TRBV5-4 and TRBJ2-1; 8 bases are a match to TRBD2. The ends lost 1 base at V and 9 bases at J; junction bases unmatched: 3. There are 13 residues in the CDR3. CDR1 and CDR2 (germline): SGHNT, YYREEE (reference sequence). The CDR3 coding sequence is TGTGCCAGCAGCTTGTCCGGGACTAGTGAGCAGTTCTTC. The encoded protein is CASSLSGTSEQFF.